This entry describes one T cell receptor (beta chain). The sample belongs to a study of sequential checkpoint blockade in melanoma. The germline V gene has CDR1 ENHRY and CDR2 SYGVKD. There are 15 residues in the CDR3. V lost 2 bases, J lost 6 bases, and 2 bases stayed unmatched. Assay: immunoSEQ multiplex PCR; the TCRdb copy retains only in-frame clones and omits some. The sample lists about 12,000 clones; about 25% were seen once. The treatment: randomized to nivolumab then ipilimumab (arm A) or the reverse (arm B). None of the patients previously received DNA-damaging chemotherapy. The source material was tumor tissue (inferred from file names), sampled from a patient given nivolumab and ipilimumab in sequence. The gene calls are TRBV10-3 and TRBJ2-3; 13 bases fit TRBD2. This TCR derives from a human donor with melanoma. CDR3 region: CAISEGTSGADTQYF. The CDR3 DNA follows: TGTGCCATCAGTGAGGGGACTAGCGGGGCCGATACGCAGTATTTT.